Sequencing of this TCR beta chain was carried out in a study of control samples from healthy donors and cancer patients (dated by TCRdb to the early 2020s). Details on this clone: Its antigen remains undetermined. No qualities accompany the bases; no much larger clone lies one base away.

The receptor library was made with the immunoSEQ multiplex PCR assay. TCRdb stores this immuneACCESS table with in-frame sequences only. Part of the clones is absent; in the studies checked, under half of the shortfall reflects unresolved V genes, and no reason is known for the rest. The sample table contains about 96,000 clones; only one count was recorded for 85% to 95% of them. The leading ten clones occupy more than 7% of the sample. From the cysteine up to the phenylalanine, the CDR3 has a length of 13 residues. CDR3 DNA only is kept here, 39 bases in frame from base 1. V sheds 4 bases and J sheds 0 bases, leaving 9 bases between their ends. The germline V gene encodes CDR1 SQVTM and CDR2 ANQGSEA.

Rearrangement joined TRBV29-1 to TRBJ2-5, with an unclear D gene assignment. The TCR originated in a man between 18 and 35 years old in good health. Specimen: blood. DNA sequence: TGCAGCGTTGTACAAACGTACCAAGAGACCCAGTACTTC. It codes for CSVVQTYQETQYF.